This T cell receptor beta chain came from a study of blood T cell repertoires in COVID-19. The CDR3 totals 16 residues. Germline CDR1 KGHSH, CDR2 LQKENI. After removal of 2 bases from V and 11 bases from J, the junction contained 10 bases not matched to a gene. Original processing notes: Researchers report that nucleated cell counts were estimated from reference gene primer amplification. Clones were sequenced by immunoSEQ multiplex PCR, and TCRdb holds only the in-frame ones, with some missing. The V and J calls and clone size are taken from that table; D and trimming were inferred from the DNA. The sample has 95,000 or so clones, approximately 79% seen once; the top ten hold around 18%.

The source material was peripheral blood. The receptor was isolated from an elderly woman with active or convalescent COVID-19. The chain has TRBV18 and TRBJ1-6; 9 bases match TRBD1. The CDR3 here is CASSPAGGQGYAPLHF. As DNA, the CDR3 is TGTGCCAGCTCACCAGCCGGGGGACAGGGATATGCACCCCTCCACTTT.